A single TCR beta chain is shown here with its context. The record originates from a study of cytomegalovirus exposure and HLA in healthy donors. Vbeta (60) and Jbeta (13) primers were used in the PCR. Assay used: immunoSEQ multiplex PCR; TCRdb lists only in-frame clones, some missing. The profile shows 150,000 to 200,000 clones, 70% to 85% of them singletons. The germline V gene has CDR1 LGHNA and CDR2 YNFKEQ. With 1 base removed from V and 7 bases from J, the gap between germline ends came to 23 bases. There are 18 residues in the CDR3. The receptor's source is a woman in her 30s in good health and CMV-seronegative. The sequenced sample was PBMCs. V and J are TRBV4-2 and TRBJ2-1, with TRBD2 as a possible D gene (5 bases). The chain's CDR3 is CASSQVKSAELSENEQFF. Here the CDR3 DNA reads TGTGCCAGCAGCCAAGTTAAGTCGGCTGAGCTTAGCGAAAATGAGCAGTTCTTC.